This TCR beta chain was profiled in a study of T cells in Graves' hyperthyroidism and ophthalmopathy. The investigators amplified TCR beta CDR3 regions from RNA transcripts. In the first-round RT-PCR of the TCR CDR3, the HTBI primer set was used. TCRdb processed the multiplex PCR reads anew with MiXCR; each CDR3 protein has one entry. The sample shows 350,000 to 400,000 distinct CDR3 sequences, 14% to 15% of them seen only once. V lost 2 bases and J lost 1, with 14 bases in between. CDR3 length: 15 amino acids. The germline CDR1 and CDR2 sequences are SQVTM and ANQGSEA. This clonotype was counted between two and nine times.

V and J are TRBV29-1 and TRBJ1-1; D perhaps matches TRBD1 (5 bases). The sample was blood. The source is a woman aged 25 to 45 with Graves' hyperthyroidism. The CDR3 DNA is TGCAGCGTTGAACCGACAGTTAGCGGGAACACTGAAGCTTTCTTT. The encoded protein is CSVEPTVSGNTEAFF.